Reported below is one T cell receptor (beta chain). No antigen is known for it. Enrollment shut out patients with autoimmune disease history or systemic immunosuppression. Repertoires were generated with immunoSEQ multiplex PCR, while TCRdb's copy carries only in-frame clones and drops some. Among about 130,000 clones, around 90% were seen once, and the ten largest hold around 0.81%. This sample is part of a study of OX40 agonist ivuxolimab in advanced cancers. Turning to the study itself: At 0.01 to 10 mg/kg, ivuxolimab was administered intravenously to patients every 2 weeks.

The study, taken as a whole, reports: Among the least clonally expanded were partial responders at 0.1-3.0 mg/kg. Some nonresponders also had low normalized T-cell clonal expansion.

The receptor comes from an adult with an advanced solid tumor such as melanoma, head and neck, liver or kidney cancer. The sample consisted of CD4+ or CD8+ T cells sorted from blood, taken in a trial of the OX40 agonist ivuxolimab.

CDR3 nucleotide sequence: TGTGCCAGCAGTTACTCGTCATTGGGGGACTCCTACGAGCAGTACTTC. As protein: CASSYSSLGDSYEQYF. The chain combines TRBV6-5 with TRBJ2-7; D may be TRBD1 or TRBD2 (5 bases each). CDR1 and CDR2 (germline): MNHEY, SVGAGI. This CDR3 is 16 amino acids long. V lost 0 bases and J lost 0, with 12 bases in between.